Listed here are 15 T cell receptor beta chains from one sample, sequenced in a study of breast tumors, draining lymph nodes, adjacent tissues. Breast cancer patients provided tissue from their axillary draining lymph nodes. TCRdb passed the multiplex PCR reads through MiXCR, listing each CDR3 protein once. The data show some 150,000 distinct CDR3 sequences, 20% to 25% seen once. Input material: axillary lymph node tissue. These receptors all stem from a female donor with breast cancer. Some clones in this sample may be carry-over from other donors' samples.

This clonotype was picked up many times. This CDR3 is CASSLGLAANTGELFF. The CDR3 nucleotides are TGCGCCAGCAGCCTGGGGCTAGCGGCGAACACCGGGGAGCTGTTTTTT. The rearrangement links TRBV5-1 to TRBJ2-2; 7 positions match TRBD2. Germline lookup yields CDR1 SGHRS and CDR2 YFSETQ. The CDR3 has 16 residues. Unmatched junction bases numbered 6, after V lost 4 bases and J lost 0 bases.

This clonotype was picked up many times. J is TRBJ2-5 and V is TRBV12-3 or TRBV12-4, with TRBD2 as a possible D gene (6 bases). The CDR3 runs to 14 residues. V was trimmed by 4 bases and J by 4 bases, leaving 13 bases between them. CDR3 protein: CASSSTGLPETQYF. The CDR3 DNA reads TGTGCCAGCAGTTCTACGGGACTCCCAGAGACCCAGTACTTC.

This clonotype was counted at least ten times. This chain links TRBV6-6 with TRBJ1-5, with 10 nucleotides matching TRBD1. The CDR3 has 15 amino acids. CDR1 and CDR2 (germline): MNHNY, SVGAGI (reference sequence). Trimming removed 5 bases from V and 5 bases from J; junction bases left unmatched: 6. The CDR3 DNA follows: TGTGCCAGCAGTCCTAGACAGGGGGCCGATCAGCCCCAGCATTTT. It codes for CASSPRQGADQPQHF.

This clonotype appeared a few times. The chain joins TRBV28 to TRBJ1-6; D remains ambiguous. V lost 6 bases, J lost 1 base, and 10 bases lay in between. Looked up from germline, CDR1 is MDHEN and CDR2 is SYDVKM. The CDR3 length is 15 residues. The CDR3 DNA is TGTGCCAGCAGAGATGGAGGGTCCTATAATTCACCCCTCCACTTT. It translates to CASRDGGSYNSPLHF.

The chain recombines TRBV11-3 with TRBJ2-4; 10 bases are a match to TRBD2. This CDR3 is built from 13 residues. CDR1 is SGHNT, CDR2 YENEEA, per germline. J lost 7 bases, V lost 5 bases, and 2 bases had no gene match. CDR3 DNA: TGTGCCAGCAGCATTAGCGGGGGGAACATTCAGTACTTC. Encoded protein: CASSISGGNIQYF.

In this sample, this clonotype turned up many times. The V gene is TRBV7-2, the J gene TRBJ2-1, with TRBD2 matching 11 bases. J was trimmed by 7 bases and V by 4 bases; bases with no gene match: 6. This CDR3 contains 15 residues. Germline loops: CDR1 SGHTA, CDR2 FQGNSA. CDR3 coding DNA: TGTGCCAGCAGCTACTCGGGACTAGCGGATAATGAGCAGTTCTTC. Translated: CASSYSGLADNEQFF.

Turning to this clonotype: A single base separates this from a much larger clone, so it may be a read error. The chain has TRBV6-5 and TRBJ2-1; D perhaps matches TRBD2 (5 bases). CDR1 MNHEY and CDR2 SVGAGI come from the germline V gene. The CDR3 extends over 16 amino acids. The CDR3 loop is CASTSERRIEVHEQSF. The CDR3, as DNA: TGTGCCAGCACATCCGAGCGGAGAATAGAAGTCCATGAGCAGTCCTTC.

This clonotype was found many times. The chain is built from TRBV12-3 or TRBV12-4 and TRBJ1-4; the D is unclear. The CDR3 has 13 residues. The V end lost 3 bases, the J end lost 8 bases, and 10 bases lay between the germline ends. This chain's CDR3 is CASSLRAGEKLFF. CDR3 DNA: TGTGCCAGCAGTTTGAGGGCTGGGGAAAAACTGTTTTTT.

About this clonotype: This may stem from a read error, because a much larger clone lies one nucleotide away. The chain couples TRBV30 to TRBJ1-5; a possible D gene is TRBD1 (5 bases). Looked up from germline, CDR1 is GTSNPN and CDR2 is SVGIG (reference sequence). The CDR3 spans 13 residues. The V end lost 3 bases, the J end lost 8 bases, and 14 bases lay between the germline ends. The CDR3 region is CAWSSKGTKPQHF. The CDR3, as DNA: TGTGCCTGGAGCAGTAAGGGGACTAAGCCCCAGCATTTT.

This chain joins TRBV6-5 and TRBJ2-2, with 9 bases identical to TRBD1. V was pared by 6 bases and J by 3 bases, with 5 bases of the junction left unmatched. Germline CDR1 and CDR2: MNHEY and SVGAGI. The CDR3 loop spans 15 amino acids. The CDR3 is CASRADRGDTGELFF. CDR3 DNA sequence: TGTGCCAGCAGGGCGGACAGGGGAGACACCGGGGAGCTGTTTTTT.

This clonotype was detected many times. J is TRBJ2-7 and V is TRBV7-8, with no clear D. Trimming removed 1 base at V and 4 bases at J, with 11 bases between. CDR3 length: 14 amino acids. Germline CDR1 is SGHVS and CDR2 is FQNEAQ. The CDR3 DNA is TGTGCCAGCAGCTTAGACCCTCTCATATACGAGCAGTACTTC. Translated: CASSLDPLIYEQYF.

The table lists this clonotype with many counts. This rearrangement joins TRBV4-1 to TRBJ1-4; 7 bases fit TRBD1. The trim removed 1 base at V and 1 base at J, leaving 3 bases unmatched. CDR3 length: 16 amino acids. Germline CDR1 MGHRA, CDR2 YSYEKL. The CDR3: CASSQAQGRTNEKLFF. The CDR3 DNA reads as TGCGCCAGCAGCCAAGCACAGGGGAGAACTAATGAAAAACTGTTTTTT.

This clonotype occurred many times. V gene TRBV7-9 combines with J gene TRBJ1-4, with a possible D match to TRBD1 (5 bases). Trimming stripped 1 base from V and 7 bases from J, with 13 bases between. CDR1 and CDR2 from the germline V gene are SEHNR and FQNEAQ (reference sequence). The CDR3 length is 15 residues. CDR3 region: CASSLGGRRGEKLFF. CDR3 nucleotides: TGTGCCAGCAGCTTAGGCGGCAGGAGGGGTGAAAAACTGTTTTTT.

At least ten counts were recorded for this clonotype. The chain is built from TRBV3-1 and TRBJ2-3; D is perhaps TRBD2 (6 bases). Trimming cost V 1 base and J 3 bases, with 20 bases left between them. The CDR3 loop spans 18 amino acids. The germline V gene has CDR1 LGHDT and CDR2 YNNKEL (reference sequence). CDR3 amino acids: CASSQGRRAGSSTDTQYF. CDR3 DNA: TGTGCCAGCAGCCAAGGGCGTAGGGCGGGATCGTCTACAGATACGCAGTATTTT.

There are many counts of this clonotype. V gene TRBV12-3 or TRBV12-4 combines with J gene TRBJ2-1; 7 bases match TRBD2. Unmatched junction bases numbered 6, after V lost 6 bases and J lost 4 bases. The CDR3 has 14 amino acids. The CDR3 DNA reads TGTGCCAGCAGGCCTAGCGGAGCTTACAATGAGCAGTTCTTC. It codes for CASRPSGAYNEQFF.